What follows are 21 T cell receptor beta chains derived from one specimen sequenced in a study of shared clonotypes between healthy human individuals. Libraries were prepared by immunoSEQ multiplex PCR; TCRdb keeps only in-frame clonotypes and omits some of them. Of 1.6 million or so clones in the sample, about 98.5% were seen once. Sequenced input: naive CD4+ T cells sorted from blood. Indicated subset: CD45RA+ positively selected. Every receptor here comes from a man aged 25 to 45 in good health.

The CDR3 protein is CASSFPQGVGNTEAFF. In nucleotides, the CDR3 is TGTGCCAGCAGCTTCCCTCAGGGGGTCGGGAACACTGAAGCTTTCTTT. The chain employs TRBV7-8 and TRBJ1-1, with 7 bases aligning to TRBD1. This CDR3 has 16 residues. The V segment lost 3 bases and the J segment 1 base; nucleotides outside the gene matches: 8. CDR1 is SGHVS, CDR2 FQNEAQ, per germline.

The gene calls are TRBV11-3 and TRBJ2-7; perhaps TRBD2 as D (5 bases). This CDR3 region has 14 residues. Looked up from germline, CDR1 is SGHNT and CDR2 is YENEEA. The V end lost 1 base, the J end lost 6 bases, and 13 bases lay between the germline ends. CDR3 nucleotides: TGTGCCAGCAGCTTAGGGGGATCTGAGGGCGAGCAGTACTTC. Translated, it gives CASSLGGSEGEQYF. Combining the CDR3 with reference TRBV11-3 and TRBJ2-7 gives the whole variable domain EAGVVQSPRYKIIEKKQPVAFWCNPISGHNTLYWYLQNLGQGPELLIRYENEEAVDDSQLPKDRFSAERLKGVDSTLKIQPAELGDSAVYLCASSLGGSEGEQYFGPGTRLTVT.

The rearrangement joins TRBV18 to TRBJ1-5; D uncertain. Germline V gene sequence: CDR1 KGHSH, CDR2 LQKENI. V shed 1 base and J shed 3 bases, with 7 bases lying between them. This CDR3 is built from 14 residues. DNA of the CDR3: TGTGCCAGCTCACCACTGGGATTCAATCAGCCCCAGCATTTT. Encoded protein: CASSPLGFNQPQHF. The full variable domain, in which reference TRBV18 and TRBJ1-5 provide the parts outside the CDR3, is NAGVMQNPRHLVRRRGQEARLRCSPMKGHSHVYWYRQLPEEGLKFMVYLQKENIIDESGMPKERFSAEFPKEGPSILRIQQVVRGDSAAYFCASSPLGFNQPQHFGDGTRLSIL.

This clone was counted a single time. This sequence joins TRBV7-6 and TRBJ1-1, with 7 bases matching TRBD1. V lost 5 bases and J lost 1; bases outside the gene matches: 10. The germline CDR1 and CDR2 sequences are SGHVS and FNYEAQ. The CDR3 is made up of 16 amino acids. DNA of the CDR3: TGTGCCAGCAGCGGGGACAGACGGAGCGGGAACACTGAAGCTTTCTTT. Translation gives CASSGDRRSGNTEAFF.

This chain joins TRBV6-5 and TRBJ1-1; D is undetermined. The CDR3 is 15 amino acids. Trimming removed 0 bases at V and 1 base at J, with 9 bases between. CDR1 is MNHEY, CDR2 SVGAGI, per germline. CDR3 in amino acids: CASSYSRHRNTEAFF. Written as DNA, the CDR3 is TGTGCCAGCAGTTACTCACGCCATAGGAACACTGAAGCTTTCTTT.

V is TRBV5-1 and J is TRBJ2-7; unclear D gene. In germline, CDR1 is SGHRS, CDR2 YFSETQ. This CDR3 comprises 14 residues. Trimming cost V 0 bases and J 4 bases, with 11 bases left between them. Here the CDR3 DNA reads TGCGCCAGCAGCTTGGAATGGGTGGGGTACGAGCAGTACTTC. Protein sequence: CASSLEWVGYEQYF.

The chain couples TRBV7-9 to TRBJ2-1, with 7 bases matching TRBD1. The CDR3 contains 14 residues. Germline trimming cut 4 bases from V and 9 bases from J; bases unmatched to any gene: 9. Germline V CDR1 and CDR2: SEHNR, FQNEAQ (reference sequence). The CDR3 is CASSWRDRVGEQFF. The CDR3, as DNA: TGTGCCAGCAGCTGGCGTGACAGGGTGGGTGAGCAGTTCTTC.

This chain uses TRBV28 with TRBJ1-5; TRBD1 aligns across 10 bases. Germline V lookup: CDR1 MDHEN, CDR2 SYDVKM. Trimming took 1 base from V and 16 from J; bases not matched to a gene: 4. The CDR3 sequence is 12 residues long. CDR3 sequence: CASSLSRDRGHF. In DNA, the CDR3 is TGTGCCAGCAGTTTATCGCGGGACAGGGGCCATTTT.

The rearrangement links TRBV4-1 to TRBJ1-1; 9 bases are shared with TRBD1. The CDR3 covers 17 residues. CDR1 is MGHRA, CDR2 YSYEKL, per germline. Trimming cost V 0 bases and J 3 bases; bases outside gene matches: 8. In DNA form, the CDR3 reads TGCGCCAGCAGCCAAGACCGGGGGACAGGGAGGGACACTGAAGCTTTCTTT. Residues: CASSQDRGTGRDTEAFF.

The rearrangement links TRBV9 to TRBJ2-2; unclear D gene. Trimming cost V 0 bases and J 0 bases, with 9 bases left between them. Germline CDR1 and CDR2: SGDLS and YYNGEE. The CDR3 extends over 16 amino acids. CDR3 region: CASSVAADPNTGELFF. As DNA, the CDR3 is TGTGCCAGCAGCGTAGCTGCGGACCCGAACACCGGGGAGCTGTTTTTT.

The rearrangement uses TRBV18 and TRBJ2-1, with 7 bases lining up with TRBD2. J gave up 9 bases and V 3 bases, and 5 bases lay outside the gene matches. The CDR3 consists of 13 residues. Germline CDR1 is KGHSH and CDR2 is LQKENI. The CDR3 protein is CASSPSREFEQFF. CDR3 DNA sequence: TGTGCCAGCTCACCCTCGCGGGAGTTTGAGCAGTTCTTC. Drawing the rest from reference TRBV18 and TRBJ2-1, the complete variable domain is NAGVMQNPRHLVRRRGQEARLRCSPMKGHSHVYWYRQLPEEGLKFMVYLQKENIIDESGMPKERFSAEFPKEGPSILRIQQVVRGDSAAYFCASSPSREFEQFFGPGTRLTVL.

This chain uses TRBV2 with TRBJ2-2, with 16 positions matching TRBD2. The V and J ends lost 8 bases and 4 bases, in that order; junction bases with no gene match: 13. Germline V lookup: CDR1 SNHLY, CDR2 FYNNEI. CDR3 length equals 19 residues. CDR3 residues: CASSGGTSGRARTTGELFF. The CDR3 DNA follows: TGTGCCAGCTCCGGGGGGACTAGCGGGAGGGCCAGGACCACCGGGGAGCTGTTTTTT.

This chain connects TRBV18 to TRBJ1-1; D is unclear. CDR3 length: 13 residues. Trimming removed 2 bases at V and 8 bases at J, with 12 bases between. Germline V gene sequence: CDR1 KGHSH, CDR2 LQKENI. The CDR3 bases are TGTGCCAGCTCACCATCCCAGGTTGGCGAAGCTTTCTTT. Its translation is CASSPSQVGEAFF.

Concerning this clone: The identical CDR3 is also encoded by other nucleotide sequences in the sample. V gene TRBV28 combines with J gene TRBJ1-5, with D hard to call. The germline V gene encodes CDR1 MDHEN and CDR2 SYDVKM. CDR3 length: 13 residues. The ends were cut back, 3 bases at V and 3 bases at J, with 6 bases in the middle. In DNA form, the CDR3 reads TGTGCCAGCAGTTTTGGTTCCAATCAGCCCCAGCATTTT. This sequence encodes CASSFGSNQPQHF.

The gene calls are TRBV6-1 and TRBJ1-5; 7 bases match TRBD1. The CDR3 is 14 residues long. V was clipped by 8 bases and J by 4 bases; unmatched bases: 8. The germline V gene has CDR1 MNHNS and CDR2 SASEGT. The CDR3 DNA reads TGTGCCAGCCGACCCGGGACAGAAAATCAGCCCCAGCATTTT. Translating it yields CASRPGTENQPQHF.

This sequence joins TRBV9 and TRBJ2-2; no clear D. Germline CDR1 and CDR2: SGDLS and YYNGEE. CDR3 length: 13 residues. The V gene lost 5 bases and the J gene lost 4 bases, with 9 bases spanning the gap. CDR3 in DNA: TGTGCCAGCAGACAAGACATCACCGGGGAGCTGTTTTTT. Its translation is CASRQDITGELFF.

The sample holds one count of this clone. This chain joins TRBV19 and TRBJ1-5, with a weak D call TRBD1 (6 bases). V lost 5 bases to trimming and J lost 2 bases, with 13 bases between them. CDR1 and CDR2 (germline): LNHDA, SQIVND (reference sequence). There are 15 residues in the CDR3. CDR3 in amino acids: CASSLEDRRNQPQHF. The CDR3 region has the DNA TGTGCCAGTAGTTTGGAGGACAGACGCAATCAGCCCCAGCATTTT.

The rearrangement uses TRBV6-6 and TRBJ2-2, with unresolved D. From germline, CDR1 is MNHNY and CDR2 SVGAGI (reference sequence). Trimming left V 8 bases short and J 3 bases short, with 7 bases between. This CDR3 comprises 12 residues. The CDR3: CASGVHTGELFF. DNA of the CDR3: TGTGCCAGCGGGGTGCACACCGGGGAGCTGTTTTTT.

This clone was detected once. V is TRBV4-2 and J is TRBJ2-1; TRBD2 is a possible D gene (6 bases). Trimming cost V 5 bases and J 10 bases, with 21 bases left between them. This CDR3 has 15 amino acids. Germline CDR1 reads LGHNA; CDR2 reads YNFKEQ. CDR3 in amino acids: CASSYTGTSRMEQFF. CDR3 nucleotide sequence: TGTGCCAGCAGCTATACCGGGACTTCTAGAATGGAGCAGTTCTTC.

This chain links TRBV28 with TRBJ1-4; D not certain. The germline gives CDR1 MDHEN, CDR2 SYDVKM. The V and J ends lost 2 bases and 0 bases respectively, with 7 bases between them. The CDR3 consists of 15 residues. CDR3 protein: CASSLTRSTNEKLFF. CDR3 bases: TGTGCCAGCAGTTTAACCAGATCAACTAATGAAAAACTGTTTTTT.

This chain uses TRBV7-3 with TRBJ2-7, with TRBD1 as a possible D gene (5 bases). Germline CDR1 SGHTA, CDR2 FQGTGA. Trimming cost V 0 bases and J 6 bases, with 15 bases left between them. The CDR3 length is 15 residues. The CDR3 region is CASSLTQGWVGEQYF. For the CDR3, the DNA is TGTGCCAGCAGCTTAACTCAGGGATGGGTAGGCGAGCAGTACTTC.